The rows below give T cell receptor beta chains drawn from one sample of a study of radiation and T cells in renal cell carcinoma. Assay used: immunoSEQ multiplex PCR; TCRdb lists only in-frame clones, some missing. The table has about 150,000 clones, 88% seen once. This specimen was blood, taken from a patient whose treatment included radiotherapy and nephrectomy. The source of these receptors is a woman between 70 and 85 years old with renal cell carcinoma. The CDR3 runs from the conserved cysteine through the conserved F or W. D genes are given only for firm matches. A row's size may be missing; if present it is once, few, many or a size class.

clone size	V gene	D gene	J gene	CDR3 protein	CDR3 DNA
-	TRBV28	TRBD2	TRBJ2-7	CASSPQTSGATYEQYF	TGTGCCAGCAGTCCGCAGACTAGCGGGGCCACCTACGAGCAGTACTTC
-	TRBV6-1	-	TRBJ2-7	CASEGRIAYEQYF	TGTGCCAGCGAGGGACGGATTGCCTACGAGCAGTACTTC
-	TRBV11-3	TRBD1	TRBJ1-1	CASSLGQGLNTEAFF	TGTGCCAGCAGCTTAGGACAGGGCCTGAACACTGAAGCTTTCTTT
once	TRBV5-1	-	TRBJ2-5	CASRSTGIRETQYF	TGCGCCAGCAGATCAACAGGGATCCGAGAGACCCAGTACTTC
-	TRBV27	-	TRBJ1-5	CASSLGAGLSNQPQHF	TGTGCCAGCAGTCTGGGGGCCGGCCTTAGCAATCAGCCCCAGCATTTT
-	TRBV4-2	TRBD1	TRBJ1-2	CASSQESRGQGGYGYTF	TGTGCCAGCAGCCAAGAGTCCCGGGGACAGGGGGGGTATGGCTACACCTTC
-	TRBV4-3	TRBD2	TRBJ2-2	CASSQLLAGGSNTGELFF	TGCGCCAGCAGCCAATTACTAGCGGGGGGGTCGAACACCGGGGAGCTGTTTTTT
-	TRBV7-8	-	TRBJ2-7	CASSLVRRASYEQYF	TGTGCCAGCAGCTTAGTCAGGCGAGCCTCCTACGAGCAGTACTTC
once	TRBV7-2	-	TRBJ2-7	CASSFTSGTYEQYF	TGTGCCAGCAGCTTCACGTCAGGGACATACGAGCAGTACTTC
-	TRBV5-4	TRBD1	TRBJ1-2	CASSIDRGHYGYTF	TGTGCCAGCAGCATCGACAGGGGGCACTATGGCTACACCTTC
-	TRBV9	TRBD2	TRBJ2-1	CASSVGAGGNNEQFF	TGTGCCAGCAGCGTAGGAGCGGGGGGGAACAATGAGCAGTTCTTC
-	TRBV19	TRBD2	TRBJ2-1	CASSLHLGGTYNEQFF	TGTGCCAGTAGTCTTCATCTCGGGGGGACTTACAATGAGCAGTTCTTC
-	TRBV19	-	TRBJ1-5	CASSMVQISNQPQHF	TGTGCCAGTAGTATGGTTCAGATAAGCAATCAGCCCCAGCATTTT
-	TRBV15	TRBD2	TRBJ2-5	CATPPRRGGAETQYF	TGTGCCACCCCCCCCAGGCGCGGGGGGGCAGAGACCCAGTACTTC
few	TRBV11-3	-	TRBJ1-1	CASSAKRQLNTEAFF	TGTGCCAGCAGCGCCAAGCGGCAGCTGAACACTGAAGCTTTCTTT
-	TRBV7-9	TRBD1	TRBJ2-5	CASSTDKPRGFLETQYF	TGTGCCAGCAGTACCGACAAGCCCAGGGGGTTTTTGGAGACCCAGTACTTC
once	TRBV25-1	-	TRBJ1-6	CASSAIPPGPSPNSPLHF	TGTGCCAGCAGTGCCATTCCACCGGGGCCAAGCCCTAATTCACCCCTCCACTTT
-	TRBV6-1	-	TRBJ2-7	CATGDIYEQYF	TGTGCCACCGGAGACATCTACGAGCAGTACTTC
-	TRBV5-1	-	TRBJ2-1	CASSLIGGQTYNEQFF	TGCGCCAGCAGCTTAATCGGGGGGCAGACTTACAATGAGCAGTTCTTC
-	TRBV5-1	-	TRBJ2-3	CASSPMGVTDTQYF	TGCGCCAGCAGCCCTATGGGGGTAACAGATACGCAGTATTTT
-	TRBV15	-	TRBJ1-2	CATSRSNGGYTF	TGTGCCACCAGCAGATCAAATGGGGGCTACACCTTC
-	TRBV7-2	TRBD2	TRBJ2-1	CASSYGLAGGHFF	TGTGCCAGCAGCTACGGACTAGCGGGGGGGCATTTCTTC
-	TRBV11-3	TRBD2	TRBJ2-7	CASQERSGGYEQYF	TGTGCCAGCCAAGAAAGGAGCGGGGGCTACGAGCAGTACTTC
-	TRBV27	-	TRBJ1-1	CASSPLGAPNTEAFF	TGTGCCAGCAGCCCCTTGGGGGCTCCGAACACTGAAGCTTTCTTT
-	TRBV5-1	TRBD2	TRBJ2-3	CASSSGLAGAPSTDTQYF	TGCGCCAGCAGCTCCGGACTAGCGGGGGCGCCTAGCACAGATACGCAGTATTTT
-	TRBV4-2	-	TRBJ2-1	CASSQEGVDEQFF	TGTGCCAGCAGCCAAGAGGGAGTCGATGAGCAGTTCTTC
-	TRBV10-3	TRBD1	TRBJ2-7	CAISEEGTGAEQYF	TGTGCCATCAGTGAGGAAGGGACAGGGGCCGAGCAGTACTTC
-	TRBV7-9	TRBD1	TRBJ1-2	CASSTGTGYGYTF	TGTGCCAGCAGCACCGGGACAGGTTATGGCTACACCTTC